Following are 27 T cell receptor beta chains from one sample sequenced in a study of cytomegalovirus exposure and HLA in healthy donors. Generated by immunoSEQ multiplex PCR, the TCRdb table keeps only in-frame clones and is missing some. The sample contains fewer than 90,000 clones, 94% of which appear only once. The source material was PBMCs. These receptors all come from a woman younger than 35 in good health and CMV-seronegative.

CDR3 nucleotides: TGCGCCAGCAGCCAAGACGGGGGGTACCAAGAGACCCAGTACTTC. Amino acids: CASSQDGGYQETQYF. The chain has TRBV4-1 and TRBJ2-5; 7 nucleotides agree with TRBD2. V lost 0 bases and J lost 0; bases outside the gene matches: 1. Germline CDR1 MGHRA, CDR2 YSYEKL. The CDR3 is 15 amino acids.

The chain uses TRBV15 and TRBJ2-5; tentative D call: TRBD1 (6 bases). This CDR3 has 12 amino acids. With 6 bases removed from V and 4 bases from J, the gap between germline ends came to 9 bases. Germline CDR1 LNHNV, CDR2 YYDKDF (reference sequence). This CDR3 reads CATSVRGETQYF. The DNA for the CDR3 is TGTGCCACCAGTGTCAGGGGAGAGACCCAGTACTTC. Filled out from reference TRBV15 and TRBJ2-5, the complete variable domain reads DAMVIQNPRYQVTQFGKPVTLSCSQTLNHNVMYWYQQKSSQAPKLLFHYYDKDFNNEADTPDNFQSRRPNTSFCFLDIRSPGLGDTAMYLCATSVRGETQYFGPGTRLLVL.

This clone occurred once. CDR3 DNA sequence: TGCGCCAGCAGCTTCGAAAGGAGTTACGAGCAGTACTTC. It yields the protein CASSFERSYEQYF. The chain uses TRBV5-1 and TRBJ2-7; D remains unclear. Looked up from germline, CDR1 is SGHRS and CDR2 is YFSETQ. The V end lost 2 bases, the J end lost 4 bases, and 10 bases lay between the germline ends. The CDR3 contains 13 residues.

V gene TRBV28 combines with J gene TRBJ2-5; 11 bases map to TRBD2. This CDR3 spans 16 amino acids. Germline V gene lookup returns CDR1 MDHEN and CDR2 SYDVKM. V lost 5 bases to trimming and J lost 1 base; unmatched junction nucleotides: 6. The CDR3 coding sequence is TGTGCCAGCAGTCCCCAGACTAGCGGGATCCAAGAGACCCAGTACTTC. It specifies CASSPQTSGIQETQYF.

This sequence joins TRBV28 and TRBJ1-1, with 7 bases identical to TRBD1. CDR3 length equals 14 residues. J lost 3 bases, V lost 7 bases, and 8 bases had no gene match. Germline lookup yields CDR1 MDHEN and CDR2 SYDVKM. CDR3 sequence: CASNWDSGHTEAFF. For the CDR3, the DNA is TGTGCCAGCAACTGGGACAGTGGACACACTGAAGCTTTCTTT. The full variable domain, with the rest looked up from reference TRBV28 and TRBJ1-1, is DVKVTQSSRYLVKRTGEKVFLECVQDMDHENMFWYRQDPGLGLRLIYFSYDVKMKEKGDIPEGYSVSREKKERFSLILESASTNQTSMYLCASNWDSGHTEAFFGQGTRLTVV.

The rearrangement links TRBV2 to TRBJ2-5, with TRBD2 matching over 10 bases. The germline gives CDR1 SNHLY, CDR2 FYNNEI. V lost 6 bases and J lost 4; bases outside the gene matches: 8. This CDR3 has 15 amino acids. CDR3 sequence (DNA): TGTGCCAGCAGGGGGACTAGCGCGAGCAGAGAGACCCAGTACTTC. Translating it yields CASRGTSASRETQYF.

The CDR3 here is CASSYSGLAMNEQFF. Written as DNA, the CDR3 is TGTGCCAGCAGTTACTCGGGACTAGCTATGAATGAGCAGTTCTTC. The genes are TRBV6-5 and TRBJ2-1; 9 bases agree with TRBD2. The germline V gene has CDR1 MNHEY and CDR2 SVGAGI. CDR3 length equals 15 residues. The junction had 4 bases not matched to a gene; V was cut back by 0 bases and J by 7 bases.

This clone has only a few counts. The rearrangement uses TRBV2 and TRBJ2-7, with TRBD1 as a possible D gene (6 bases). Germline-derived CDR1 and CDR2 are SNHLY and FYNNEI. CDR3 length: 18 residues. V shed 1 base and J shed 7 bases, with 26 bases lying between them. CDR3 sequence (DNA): TGTGCCAGCAGTGAAGACCGACAGGAAGCTCCCCTGCCGAGGGAGCAGTACTTC. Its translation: CASSEDRQEAPLPREQYF.

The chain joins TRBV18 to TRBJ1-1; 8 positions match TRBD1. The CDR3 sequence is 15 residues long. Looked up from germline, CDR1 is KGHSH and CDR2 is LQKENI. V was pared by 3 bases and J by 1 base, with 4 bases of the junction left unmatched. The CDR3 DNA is TGTGCCAGCTCACCCGCGCAGGGGGCGAACACTGAAGCTTTCTTT. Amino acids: CASSPAQGANTEAFF.

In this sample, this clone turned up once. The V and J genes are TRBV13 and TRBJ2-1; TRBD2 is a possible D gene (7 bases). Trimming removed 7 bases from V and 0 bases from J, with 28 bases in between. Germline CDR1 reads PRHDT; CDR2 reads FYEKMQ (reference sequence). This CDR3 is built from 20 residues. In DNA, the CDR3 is TGTGCCAGCACCATTGGAGGGGGGGCAGGGGATAGGTTCTCCTACAATGAGCAGTTCTTC. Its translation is CASTIGGGAGDRFSYNEQFF.

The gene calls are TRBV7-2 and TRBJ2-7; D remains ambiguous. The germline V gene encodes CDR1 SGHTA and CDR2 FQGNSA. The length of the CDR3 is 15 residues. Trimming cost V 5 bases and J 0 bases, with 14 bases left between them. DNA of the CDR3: TGTGCCAGCAGCCTATCGTCACTAACCTCCTACGAGCAGTACTTC. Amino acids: CASSLSSLTSYEQYF.

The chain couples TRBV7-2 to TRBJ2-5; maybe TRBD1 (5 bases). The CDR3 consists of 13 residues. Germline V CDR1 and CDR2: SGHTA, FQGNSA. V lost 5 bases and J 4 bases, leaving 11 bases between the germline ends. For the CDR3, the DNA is TGTGCCAGCAGCCCACGGACAAGAGAGACCCAGTACTTC. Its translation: CASSPRTRETQYF.

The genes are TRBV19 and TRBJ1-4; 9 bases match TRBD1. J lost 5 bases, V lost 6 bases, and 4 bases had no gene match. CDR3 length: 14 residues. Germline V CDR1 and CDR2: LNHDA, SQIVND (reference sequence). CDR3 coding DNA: TGTGCCAGTAGACGACAGGGGGGGAATGAAAAACTGTTTTTT. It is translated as CASRRQGGNEKLFF.

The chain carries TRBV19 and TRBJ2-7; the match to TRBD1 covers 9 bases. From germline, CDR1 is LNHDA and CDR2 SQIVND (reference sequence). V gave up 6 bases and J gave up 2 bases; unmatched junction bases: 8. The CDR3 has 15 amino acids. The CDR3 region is CASRISGTGTYEQYF. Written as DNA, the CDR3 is TGTGCCAGTAGAATAAGTGGGACAGGGACCTACGAGCAGTACTTC.

This CDR3 reads CASSCRGRSTDTQYF. The CDR3, as DNA: TGCGCCAGCAGTTGTCGCGGGAGAAGCACAGATACGCAGTATTTT. The chain has TRBV23-1 and TRBJ2-3, with 7 bases fitting TRBD2. TRBV23-1 is an ORF for which the function is uncertain. This CDR3 comprises 15 residues. Trimming took 5 bases from V and 0 from J; bases not matched to a gene: 5.

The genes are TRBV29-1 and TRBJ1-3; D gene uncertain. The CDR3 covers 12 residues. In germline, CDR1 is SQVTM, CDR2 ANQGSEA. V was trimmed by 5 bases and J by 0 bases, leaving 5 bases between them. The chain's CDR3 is CSVYVSGNTIYF. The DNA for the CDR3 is TGCAGCGTTTATGTCTCTGGAAACACCATATATTTT.

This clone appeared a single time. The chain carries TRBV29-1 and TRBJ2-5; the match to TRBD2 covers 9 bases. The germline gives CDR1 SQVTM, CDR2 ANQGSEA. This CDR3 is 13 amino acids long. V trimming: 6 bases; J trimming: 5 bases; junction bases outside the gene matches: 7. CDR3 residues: CSVALAGGETQYF. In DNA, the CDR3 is TGCAGCGTCGCACTAGCGGGTGGTGAGACCCAGTACTTC.

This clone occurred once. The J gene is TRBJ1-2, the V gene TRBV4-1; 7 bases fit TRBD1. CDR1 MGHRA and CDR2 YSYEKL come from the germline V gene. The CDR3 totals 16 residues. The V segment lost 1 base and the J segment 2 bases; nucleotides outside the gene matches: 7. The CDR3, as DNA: TGCGCCAGCAGCCAAGTTCCCGGGACAGACAACTATGGCTACACCTTC. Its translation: CASSQVPGTDNYGYTF.

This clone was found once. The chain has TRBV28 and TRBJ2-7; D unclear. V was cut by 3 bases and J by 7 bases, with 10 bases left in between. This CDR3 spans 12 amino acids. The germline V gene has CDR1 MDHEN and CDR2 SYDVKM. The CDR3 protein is CASSLKVREQYF. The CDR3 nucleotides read TGTGCCAGCAGTTTGAAAGTCCGGGAGCAGTACTTC.

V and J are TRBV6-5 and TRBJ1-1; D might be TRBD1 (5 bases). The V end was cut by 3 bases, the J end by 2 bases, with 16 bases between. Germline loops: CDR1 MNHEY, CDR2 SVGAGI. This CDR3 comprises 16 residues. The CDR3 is CASSYISGEGNTEAFF. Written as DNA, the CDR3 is TGTGCCAGCAGTTATATATCGGGGGAGGGTAACACTGAAGCTTTCTTT.

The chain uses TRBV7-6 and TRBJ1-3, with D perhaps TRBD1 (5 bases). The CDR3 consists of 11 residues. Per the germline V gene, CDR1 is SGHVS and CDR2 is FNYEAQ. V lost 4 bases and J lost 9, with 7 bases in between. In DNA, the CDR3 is TGTGCCAGCAGCTGGGGCGGCACCATATATTTT. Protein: CASSWGGTIYF.

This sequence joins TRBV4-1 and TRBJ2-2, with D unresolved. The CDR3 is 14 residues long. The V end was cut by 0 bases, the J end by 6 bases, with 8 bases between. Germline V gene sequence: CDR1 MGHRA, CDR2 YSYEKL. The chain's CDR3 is CASSQEPEAGELFF. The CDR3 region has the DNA TGCGCCAGCAGCCAAGAACCCGAGGCCGGGGAGCTGTTTTTT.

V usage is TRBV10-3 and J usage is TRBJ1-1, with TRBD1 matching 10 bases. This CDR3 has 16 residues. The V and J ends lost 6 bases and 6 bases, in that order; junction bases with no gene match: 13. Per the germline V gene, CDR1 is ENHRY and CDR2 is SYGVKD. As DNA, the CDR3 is TGTGCCATCAGGAAGACAGGGGGCGAGGTTGTTGCTGAAGCTTTCTTT. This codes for CAIRKTGGEVVAEAFF.

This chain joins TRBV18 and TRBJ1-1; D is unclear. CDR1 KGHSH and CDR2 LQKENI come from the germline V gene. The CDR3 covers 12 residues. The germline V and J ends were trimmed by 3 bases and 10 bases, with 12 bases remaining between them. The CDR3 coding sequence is TGTGCCAGCTCACCGGGGAGGTTTCGAGCTTTCTTT. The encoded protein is CASSPGRFRAFF.

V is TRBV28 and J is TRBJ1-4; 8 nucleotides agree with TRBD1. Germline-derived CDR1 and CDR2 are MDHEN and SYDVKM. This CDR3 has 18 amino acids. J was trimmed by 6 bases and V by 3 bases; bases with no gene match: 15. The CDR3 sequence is CASSLSLSRTGWDEKLFF. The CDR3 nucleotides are TGTGCCAGCAGTTTGTCCCTTTCTCGGACAGGGTGGGATGAAAAACTGTTTTTT.

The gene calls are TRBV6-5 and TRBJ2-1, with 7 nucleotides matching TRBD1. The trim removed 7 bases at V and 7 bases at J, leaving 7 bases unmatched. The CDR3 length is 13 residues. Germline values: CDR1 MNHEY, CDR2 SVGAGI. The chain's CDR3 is CASTPTGQNEQFF. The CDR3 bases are TGTGCCAGCACCCCGACAGGGCAAAATGAGCAGTTCTTC.

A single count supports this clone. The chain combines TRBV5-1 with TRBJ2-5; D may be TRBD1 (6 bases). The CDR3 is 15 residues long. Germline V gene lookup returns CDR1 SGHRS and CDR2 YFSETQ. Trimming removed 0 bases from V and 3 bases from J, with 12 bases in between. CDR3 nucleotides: TGCGCCAGCAGCTTGGCCTTAGGGGGAGAAGAGACCCAGTACTTC. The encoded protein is CASSLALGGEETQYF.